The sequence of this TCR beta chain was determined in a study of T cell responses to AZD1222 COVID-19 vaccine. Study-wide results and limits: Only a handful of AZD1222 recipients were seropositive at baseline. White British people made up most donors, females outnumbered males, and clonal diversity was possibly underestimated.

The germline V and J ends were trimmed by 1 base and 0 bases, with 10 bases remaining between them. This CDR3 has 16 amino acids. Germline V CDR1 and CDR2: LGHDT, YNNKEL (reference sequence). The table came from immunoSEQ multiplex PCR; TCRdb's copy has only in-frame clones and leaves some out. The data show around 26,000 clones, 88% seen once. For this clone: As yet, its antigen is unknown.

Combined were second doses at about 4 or about 12 weeks. The V call is TRBV3-1 (or the pseudogene TRBV3-2), the J call TRBJ1-3; no clear D. The source material was peripheral blood, sampled 28 days after the second AZD1222 dose. This receptor was taken from an adult who received the AZD1222 COVID-19 vaccine. The CDR3 spells CASSQVTLGSGNTIYF. The DNA for the CDR3 is TGTGCCAGCAGCCAAGTGACTCTTGGCTCTGGAAACACCATATATTTT.